This entry features one T cell receptor beta chain sequence. Participants came from under 30 US areas, aged about 18 to 95 years. Self-reported history from a screening survey and questionnaire set each donor's cohort. This entry comes from a study of blood T cell repertoires in COVID-19. Study-level information: Samples of COVID-19 (acute and convalescent) were obtained from the United States, Italy and Spain. T cells, B-cell-depleted T cells, or PBMCs provided the cDNA or gDNA that served as material.

There are 15 residues in the CDR3. The V end was cut by 1 base, the J end by 3 bases, with 7 bases between. In germline, CDR1 is MGHDK, CDR2 SYGVNS. The data were produced by immunoSEQ multiplex PCR, yet TCRdb's version contains in-frame clones alone and is incomplete. Of 300,000 to 400,000 clones listed, 65% to 90% are singletons. The sequence was obtained from a middle-aged woman with acute COVID-19. Sequenced input: PBMCs or T cells enriched from blood (not recorded which). This sequence joins TRBV25-1 and TRBJ1-6; D remains unclear. The CDR3 nucleotides read TGTGCCAGCAGTGAATCGAACTTCTATAATTCACCCCTCCACTTT. Translating gives CASSESNFYNSPLHF.